The T cell receptor beta chain under discussion was sequenced for a study of blood T cells in healthy people across ages. Findings and caveats of the study: Older age coincided with a roughly linear decline in TCR beta diversity per million T cells.

For the second PCR, which ran for about 7 to 12 cycles, a sample-barcoded 5' primer and a J-beta primer mix were used. MiXCR, applied by TCRdb to the 5' RACE reads, yields one record per CDR3 protein. The repertoire holds under 1 million distinct CDR3 sequences, with roughly 44% as singletons. Germline V lookup: CDR1 SSHAT, CDR2 FNYEAQ (reference sequence). This CDR3 has 14 amino acids. About this clonotype: The target antigen is unknown. Germline is not matched at one junction end, which may reflect a read error.

This chain joins TRBV7-7 and TRBJ2-7; D is possibly TRBD1 or TRBD2 (5 bases each). This TCR derives from a man between 60 and 70 years old in good health. The sample was blood. The DNA for the CDR3 is TGTGCTAGCAGCGGCCGGGACGCAGACTACGGGCAGTACTTC. It translates to CASSGRDADYGQYF.